The clone carrying this T cell receptor beta chain was detected only a few times. These data belong to a study of T cells in Graves' hyperthyroidism and ophthalmopathy. Per germline, CDR1 SGDLS and CDR2 YYNGEE. The CDR3 runs 15 residues. V was pared by 1 base and J by 4 bases, with 14 bases between. Amplified TCR beta CDR3 regions came from RNA transcripts. Initially, a first-round RT-PCR of the TCR CDR3 employed the HTBI primer set. MiXCR was run by TCRdb on the multiplex PCR reads, yielding one entry per CDR3 protein. This sample has some 550,000 distinct CDR3 sequences; less than 25% occur once, and the top ten carry about a quarter.

The clonotype comes from a man aged 18-30 years with Graves' hyperthyroidism. This rearrangement joins TRBV9 to TRBJ1-2; D is uncertain. Sequenced sample: blood. The CDR3 nucleotides read TGTGCCAGCAGCGTAATGTCGGGAAAGGCCTATGGCTACACCTTC. Translation: CASSVMSGKAYGYTF.